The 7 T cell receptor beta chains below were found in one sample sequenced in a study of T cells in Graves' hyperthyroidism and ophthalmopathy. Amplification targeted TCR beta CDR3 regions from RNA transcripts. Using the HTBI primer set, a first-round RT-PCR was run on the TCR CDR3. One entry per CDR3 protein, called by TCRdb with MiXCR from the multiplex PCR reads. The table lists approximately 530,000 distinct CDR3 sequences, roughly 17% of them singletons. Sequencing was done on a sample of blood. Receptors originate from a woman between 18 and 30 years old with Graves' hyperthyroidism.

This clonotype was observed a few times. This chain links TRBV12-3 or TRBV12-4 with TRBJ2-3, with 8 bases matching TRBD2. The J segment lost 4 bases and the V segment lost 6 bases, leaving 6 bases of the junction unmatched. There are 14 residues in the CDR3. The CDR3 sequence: CASRRAGASDTQYF. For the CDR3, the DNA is TGTGCCAGCAGAAGAGCGGGAGCATCAGATACGCAGTATTTT.

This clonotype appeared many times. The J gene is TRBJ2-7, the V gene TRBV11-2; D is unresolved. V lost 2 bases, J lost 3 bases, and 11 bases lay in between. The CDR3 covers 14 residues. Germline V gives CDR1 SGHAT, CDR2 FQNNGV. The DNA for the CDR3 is TGTGCCAGCAGCTTAACCCCAGATTACTACGAGCAGTACTTC. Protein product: CASSLTPDYYEQYF. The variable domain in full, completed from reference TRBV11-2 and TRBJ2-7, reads EAGVAQSPRYKIIEKRQSVAFWCNPISGHATLYWYQQILGQGPKLLIQFQNNGVVDDSQLPKDRFSAERLKGVDSTLKIQPAKLEDSAVYLCASSLTPDYYEQYFGPGTRLTVT.

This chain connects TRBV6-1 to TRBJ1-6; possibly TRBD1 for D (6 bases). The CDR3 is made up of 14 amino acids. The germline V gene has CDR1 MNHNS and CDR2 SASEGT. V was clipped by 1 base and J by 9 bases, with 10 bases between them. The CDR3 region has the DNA TGTGCCAGCAGTGAAGACAGGGAGGTTTCACCCCTCCACTTT. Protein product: CASSEDREVSPLHF.

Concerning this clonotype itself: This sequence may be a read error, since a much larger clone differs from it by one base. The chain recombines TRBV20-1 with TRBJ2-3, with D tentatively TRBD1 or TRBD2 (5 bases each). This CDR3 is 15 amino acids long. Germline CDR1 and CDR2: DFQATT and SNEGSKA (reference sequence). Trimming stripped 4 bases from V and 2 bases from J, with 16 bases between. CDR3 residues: CSATHRDDTTDTQYF. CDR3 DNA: TGCAGTGCTACCCACCGGGACGATACCACAGATACGCAGTATTTT.

CDR3 sequence: CSAGTADYGYTF. CDR3 in DNA: TGCAGTGCTGGGACGGCCGACTATGGCTACACCTTC. The V gene is TRBV20-1, the J gene TRBJ1-2; tentatively, D is TRBD1 (5 bases). Germline loops: CDR1 DFQATT, CDR2 SNEGSKA (reference sequence). V lost 5 bases, J lost 3 bases, and 10 bases lay in between. There are 12 residues in the CDR3.

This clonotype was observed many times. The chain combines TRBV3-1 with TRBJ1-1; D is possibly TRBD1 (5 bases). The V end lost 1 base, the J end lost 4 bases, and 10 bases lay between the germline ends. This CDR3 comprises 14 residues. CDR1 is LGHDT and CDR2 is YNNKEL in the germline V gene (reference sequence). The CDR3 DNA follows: TGTGCCAGCAGCCAAGCTCAGGGTAGCACTGAAGCTTTCTTT. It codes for CASSQAQGSTEAFF. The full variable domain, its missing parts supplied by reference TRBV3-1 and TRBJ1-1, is DTAVSQTPKYLVTQMGNDKSIKCEQNLGHDTMYWYKQDSKKFLKIMFSYNNKELIINETVPNRFSPKSPDKAHLNLHINSLELGDSAVYFCASSQAQGSTEAFFGQGTRLTVV.

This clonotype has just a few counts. CDR3 loop: CAISGGGNEQFF. The CDR3 DNA sequence: TGTGCCATCAGTGGGGGGGGCAATGAGCAGTTCTTC. The chain couples TRBV10-3 to TRBJ2-1, with 7 bases lining up with TRBD2. This CDR3 region has 12 residues. Germline V gene data show CDR1 as ENHRY and CDR2 as SYGVKD. The V gene end was trimmed by 4 bases and the J gene end by 6 bases; junction bases not matched to a gene: 0.